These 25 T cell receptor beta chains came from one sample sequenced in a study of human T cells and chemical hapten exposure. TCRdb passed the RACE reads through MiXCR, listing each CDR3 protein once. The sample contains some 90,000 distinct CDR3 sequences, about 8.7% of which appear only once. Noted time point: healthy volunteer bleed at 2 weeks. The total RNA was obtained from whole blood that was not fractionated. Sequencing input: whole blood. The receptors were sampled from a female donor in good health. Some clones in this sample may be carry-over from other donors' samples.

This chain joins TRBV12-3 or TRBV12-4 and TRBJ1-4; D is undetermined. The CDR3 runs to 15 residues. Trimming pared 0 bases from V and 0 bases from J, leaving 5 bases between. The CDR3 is CASSLATATNEKLFF. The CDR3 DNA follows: TGTGCCAGCAGTTTAGCAACGGCAACTAATGAAAAACTGTTTTTT.

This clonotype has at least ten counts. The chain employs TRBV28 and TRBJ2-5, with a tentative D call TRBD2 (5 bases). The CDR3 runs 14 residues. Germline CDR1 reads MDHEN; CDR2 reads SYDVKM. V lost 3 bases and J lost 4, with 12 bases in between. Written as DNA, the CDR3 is TGTGCCAGCAGTTTGGTGGCAGGAGGAGAGACCCAGTACTTC. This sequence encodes CASSLVAGGETQYF.

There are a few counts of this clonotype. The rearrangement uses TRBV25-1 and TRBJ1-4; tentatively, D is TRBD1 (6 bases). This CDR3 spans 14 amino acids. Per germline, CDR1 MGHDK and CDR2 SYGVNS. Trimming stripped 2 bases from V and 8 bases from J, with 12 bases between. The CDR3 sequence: CASSERDIREKLFF. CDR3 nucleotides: TGTGCCAGCAGTGAAAGGGACATTAGAGAAAAACTGTTTTTT.

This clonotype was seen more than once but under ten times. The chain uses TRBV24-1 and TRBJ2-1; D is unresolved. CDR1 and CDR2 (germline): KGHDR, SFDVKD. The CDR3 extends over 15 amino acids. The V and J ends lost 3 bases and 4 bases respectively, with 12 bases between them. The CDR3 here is CATSDRQNPYNEQFF. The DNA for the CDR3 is TGTGCCACCAGTGATCGGCAGAACCCATACAATGAGCAGTTCTTC.

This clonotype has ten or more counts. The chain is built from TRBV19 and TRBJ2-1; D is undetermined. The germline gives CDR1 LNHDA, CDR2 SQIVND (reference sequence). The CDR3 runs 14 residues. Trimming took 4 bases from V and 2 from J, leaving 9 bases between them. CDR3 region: CASSTGGAYNEQFF. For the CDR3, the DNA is TGTGCCAGTAGTACAGGTGGAGCCTACAATGAGCAGTTCTTC.

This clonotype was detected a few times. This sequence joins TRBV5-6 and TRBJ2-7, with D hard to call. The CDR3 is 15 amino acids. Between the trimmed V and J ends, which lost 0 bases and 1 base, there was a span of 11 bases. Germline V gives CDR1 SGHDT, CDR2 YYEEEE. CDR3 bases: TGTGCCAGCAGCTTGGGTGGGCACCTATCCTACGAGCAGTACTTC. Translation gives CASSLGGHLSYEQYF.

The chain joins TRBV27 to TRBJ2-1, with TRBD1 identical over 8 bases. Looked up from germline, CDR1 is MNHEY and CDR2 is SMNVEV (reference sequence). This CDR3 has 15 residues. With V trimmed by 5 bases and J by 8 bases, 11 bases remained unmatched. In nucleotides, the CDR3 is TGTGCCAGCAGTACCCCAGGGCAGGGGGCATATGAGCAGTTCTTC. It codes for CASSTPGQGAYEQFF.

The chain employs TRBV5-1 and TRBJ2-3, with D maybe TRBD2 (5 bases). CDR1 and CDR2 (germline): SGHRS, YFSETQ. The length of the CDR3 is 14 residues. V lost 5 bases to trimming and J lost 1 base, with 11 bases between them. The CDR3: CASSSFGGTDTQYF. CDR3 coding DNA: TGCGCCAGCAGTTCTTTCGGGGGCACAGATACGCAGTATTTT.

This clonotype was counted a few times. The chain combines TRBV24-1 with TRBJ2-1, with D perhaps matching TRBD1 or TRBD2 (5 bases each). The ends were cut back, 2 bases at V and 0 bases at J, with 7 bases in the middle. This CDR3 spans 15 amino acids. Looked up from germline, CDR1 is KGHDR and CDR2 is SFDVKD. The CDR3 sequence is CATSDWGSSYNEQFF. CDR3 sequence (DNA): TGTGCCACCAGTGATTGGGGGAGCTCCTACAATGAGCAGTTCTTC.

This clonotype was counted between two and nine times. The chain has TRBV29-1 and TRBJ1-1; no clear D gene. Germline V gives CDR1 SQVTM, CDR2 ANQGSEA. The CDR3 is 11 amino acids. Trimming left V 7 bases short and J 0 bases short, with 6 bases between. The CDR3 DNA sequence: TGCAGCGCAAAGTTGAACACTGAAGCTTTCTTT. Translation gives CSAKLNTEAFF.

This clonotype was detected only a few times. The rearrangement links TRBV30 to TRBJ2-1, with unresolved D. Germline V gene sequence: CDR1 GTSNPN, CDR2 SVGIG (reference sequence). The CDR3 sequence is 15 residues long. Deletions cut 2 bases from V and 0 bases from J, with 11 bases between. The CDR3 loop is CAWSPVINSYNEQFF. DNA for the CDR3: TGTGCCTGGAGTCCAGTAATTAACTCCTACAATGAGCAGTTCTTC.

CDR3 sequence reads: CASSQPESYGYTF. CDR3 bases: TGTGCCAGCAGCCAACCAGAGAGTTATGGCTACACCTTC. This chain connects TRBV3-1 to TRBJ1-2, with no clear D. The V gene lost 2 bases and the J gene lost 5 bases, with 9 bases spanning the gap. The CDR3 runs to 13 residues. Germline V gives CDR1 LGHDT, CDR2 YNNKEL (reference sequence).

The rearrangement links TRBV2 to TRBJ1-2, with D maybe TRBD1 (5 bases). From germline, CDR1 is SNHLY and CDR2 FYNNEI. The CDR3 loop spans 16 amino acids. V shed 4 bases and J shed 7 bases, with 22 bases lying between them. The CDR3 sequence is CASSVSHLSRVFGYTF. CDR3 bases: TGTGCCAGCAGTGTTTCCCATCTCTCCAGGGTATTTGGCTACACCTTC.

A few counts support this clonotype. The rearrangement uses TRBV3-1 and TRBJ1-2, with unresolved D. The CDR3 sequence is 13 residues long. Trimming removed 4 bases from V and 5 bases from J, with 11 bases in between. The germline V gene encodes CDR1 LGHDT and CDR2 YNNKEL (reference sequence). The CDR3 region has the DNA TGTGCCAGCAGCCCCGATGGTGGATATGGCTACACCTTC. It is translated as CASSPDGGYGYTF.

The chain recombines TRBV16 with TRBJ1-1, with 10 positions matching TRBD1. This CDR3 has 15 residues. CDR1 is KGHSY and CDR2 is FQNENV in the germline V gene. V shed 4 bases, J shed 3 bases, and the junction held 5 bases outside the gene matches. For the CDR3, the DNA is TGTGCCAGCAGCCCTCTCGGACAGGGGGACACTGAAGCTTTCTTT. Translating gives CASSPLGQGDTEAFF.

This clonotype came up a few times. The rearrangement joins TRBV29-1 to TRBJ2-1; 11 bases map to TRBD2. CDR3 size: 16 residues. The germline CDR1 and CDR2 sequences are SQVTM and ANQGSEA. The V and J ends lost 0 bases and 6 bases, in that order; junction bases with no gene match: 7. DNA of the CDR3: TGCAGCGTTGAAGACCCACTAGCGGGAGAGGTCAATGAGCAGTTCTTC. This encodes CSVEDPLAGEVNEQFF.

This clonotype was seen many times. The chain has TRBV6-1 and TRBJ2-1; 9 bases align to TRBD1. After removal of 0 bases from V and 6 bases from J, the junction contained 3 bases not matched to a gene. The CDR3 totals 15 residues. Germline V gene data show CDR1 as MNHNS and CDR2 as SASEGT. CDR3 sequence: CASSEAETGGNEQFF. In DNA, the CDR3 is TGTGCCAGCAGTGAAGCTGAGACAGGGGGCAATGAGCAGTTCTTC.

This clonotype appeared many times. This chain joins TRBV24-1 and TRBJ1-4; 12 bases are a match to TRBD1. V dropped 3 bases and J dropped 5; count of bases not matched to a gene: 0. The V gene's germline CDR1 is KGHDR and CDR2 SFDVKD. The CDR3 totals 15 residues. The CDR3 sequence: CATSDGTGGNEKLFF. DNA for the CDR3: TGTGCCACCAGTGATGGGACAGGGGGCAATGAAAAACTGTTTTTT.

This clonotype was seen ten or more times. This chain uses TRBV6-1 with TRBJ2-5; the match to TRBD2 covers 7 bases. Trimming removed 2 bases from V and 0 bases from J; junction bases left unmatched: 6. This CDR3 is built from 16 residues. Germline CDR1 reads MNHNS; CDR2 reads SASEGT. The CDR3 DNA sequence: TGTGCCAGCAGTGAATTGGAGCTAGCGGACCAAGAGACCCAGTACTTC. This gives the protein CASSELELADQETQYF.

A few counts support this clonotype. For the CDR3, the DNA is TGTGCCAGCACCCCAGGGCCATACCGAGGCAATGAGCAGTTCTTC. The encoded protein is CASTPGPYRGNEQFF. This chain uses TRBV7-2 with TRBJ2-1; possible D gene TRBD1, 5 bases. The CDR3 runs to 15 residues. Germline CDR1 SGHTA, CDR2 FQGNSA. V was pared by 7 bases and J by 6 bases, with 19 bases between.

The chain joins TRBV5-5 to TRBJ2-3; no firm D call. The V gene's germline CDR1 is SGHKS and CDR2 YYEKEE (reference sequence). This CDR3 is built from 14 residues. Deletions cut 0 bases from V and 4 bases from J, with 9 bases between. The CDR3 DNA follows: TGTGCCAGCAGCTTGGACTCTTTAGCAGATACGCAGTATTTT. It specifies CASSLDSLADTQYF.

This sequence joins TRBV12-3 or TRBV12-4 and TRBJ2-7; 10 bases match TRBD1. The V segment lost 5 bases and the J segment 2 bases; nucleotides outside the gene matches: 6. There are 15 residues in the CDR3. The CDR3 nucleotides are TGTGCCAGCAGTCTCCGGACAGGGGGGACCTACGAGCAGTACTTC. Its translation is CASSLRTGGTYEQYF.

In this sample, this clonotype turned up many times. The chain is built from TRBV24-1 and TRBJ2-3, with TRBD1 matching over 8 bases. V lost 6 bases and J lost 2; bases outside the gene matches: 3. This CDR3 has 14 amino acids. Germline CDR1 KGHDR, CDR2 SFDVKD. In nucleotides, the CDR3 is TGTGCCACCAGTCCAGGGGGCCTCACAGATACGCAGTATTTT. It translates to CATSPGGLTDTQYF.

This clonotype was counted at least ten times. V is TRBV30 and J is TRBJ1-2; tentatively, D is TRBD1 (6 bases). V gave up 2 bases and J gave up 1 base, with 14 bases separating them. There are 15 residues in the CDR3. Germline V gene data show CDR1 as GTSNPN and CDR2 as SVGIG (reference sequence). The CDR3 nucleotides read TGTGCCTGGAGTAGGGGGTATACCCTTAACTATGGCTACACCTTC. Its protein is CAWSRGYTLNYGYTF.

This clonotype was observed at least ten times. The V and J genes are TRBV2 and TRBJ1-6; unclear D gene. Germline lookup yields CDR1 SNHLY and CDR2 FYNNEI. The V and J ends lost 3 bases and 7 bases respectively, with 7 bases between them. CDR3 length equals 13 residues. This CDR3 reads CASSETDNSPLHF. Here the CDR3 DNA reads TGTGCCAGCAGTGAGACGGACAATTCACCCCTCCACTTT.